This note documents a single T cell receptor beta chain sequence. The target antigen is unknown. Isolated RNA was reverse transcribed in full, so expressed TCRB transcripts were sequenced. The assay was immunoSEQ multiplex PCR, and TCRdb's table has in-frame clones only and misses some. The data contain approximately 250,000 clones, roughly 16% of them seen just once; the ten biggest clones take up less than 0.09%. The data were taken from a study of beta chain features in type 1 diabetes. General observations from the study: Sampled from patients, naive, central memory and Treg TCRB repertoires appeared more similar than those sampled from healthy donors. People with Type 1 diabetes carried modestly yet significantly shorter TCRB CDR3s in all four CD4+ subsets.

The CDR3 has 14 residues. Germline V CDR1 and CDR2: SGHRS, YFSETQ. Germline trimming cut 3 bases from V and 0 bases from J; bases unmatched to any gene: 3. The V and J genes are TRBV5-1 and TRBJ2-7; 7 positions match TRBD1. This TCR was recovered from a man younger than 40 with type 1 diabetes. Sequencing was done on a sample of naive CD4+ T cells from blood. The CDR3 protein is CASSSGTASYEQYF. CDR3 DNA sequence: TGCGCCAGCAGCTCCGGGACAGCCTCCTACGAGCAGTACTTC.